This T cell receptor (beta chain) was sequenced for a study of vaccination and CD4 T cells after COVID-19. In the study overall: Six males and four females, two of them Hispanic, were enrolled as convalescents.

Treatment in this sample: roughly 10-day PBMC culture with coronavirus spike peptide pools or control peptides (ViraFEST assay). Those CD4+ T cells from the unexposed donor predate the COVID-19 pandemic (2011-2018). TCRs were sequenced by ViraFEST after antigen-specific T cells had been expanded with peptide pools. Oncomine TCR Beta short-read sequencing was applied to DNA from cultured CD4+ T cells. One entry per CDR3 protein, called by TCRdb with MiXCR from the PCR reads. The sample gives roughly 2,800 distinct CDR3 sequences, roughly 29% of which show up once; roughly 40% is in the top ten. In this sample, this clonotype turned up a few times. Its cognate antigen is unknown. The sequenced material came from CD4+ T cells from blood, cultured in vitro. The receptor's source is a human donor in good health.

CDR3 DNA: TGCAGTGCTAGAGACAACAGGGGACTCCAAGAGACCCAGTACTTC. Translated: CSARDNRGLQETQYF. The chain couples TRBV20-1 to TRBJ2-5; possible D gene TRBD1, 7 bases. CDR1 is DFQATT, CDR2 SNEGSKA, per germline (reference sequence). V lost 0 bases to trimming and J lost 1 base, with 12 bases between them. The CDR3 consists of 15 residues.